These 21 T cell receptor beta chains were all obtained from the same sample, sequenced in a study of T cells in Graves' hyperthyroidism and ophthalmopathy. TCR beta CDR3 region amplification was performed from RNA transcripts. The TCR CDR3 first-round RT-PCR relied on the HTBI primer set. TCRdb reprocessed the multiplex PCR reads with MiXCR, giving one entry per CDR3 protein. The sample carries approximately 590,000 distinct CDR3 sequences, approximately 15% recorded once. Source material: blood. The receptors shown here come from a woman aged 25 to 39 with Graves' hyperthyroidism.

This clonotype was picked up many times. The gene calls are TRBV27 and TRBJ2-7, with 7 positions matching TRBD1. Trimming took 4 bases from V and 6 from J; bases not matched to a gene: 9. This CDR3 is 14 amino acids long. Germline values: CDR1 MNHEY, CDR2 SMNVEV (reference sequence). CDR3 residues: CASSSPWAGGEQYF. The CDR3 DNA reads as TGTGCCAGCAGTTCGCCGTGGGCAGGGGGCGAGCAGTACTTC.

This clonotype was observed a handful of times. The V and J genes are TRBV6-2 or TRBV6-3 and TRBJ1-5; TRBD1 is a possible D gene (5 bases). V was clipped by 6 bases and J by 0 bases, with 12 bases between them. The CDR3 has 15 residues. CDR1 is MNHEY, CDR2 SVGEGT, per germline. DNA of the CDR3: TGTGCCAGCAGCCGGGTCGGGGGTAGCAATCAGCCCCAGCATTTT. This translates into CASSRVGGSNQPQHF.

This CDR3 reads CASSQKNQPQHF. The CDR3 DNA is TGTGCCAGCAGCCAAAAAAATCAGCCCCAGCATTTT. The chain uses TRBV14 and TRBJ1-5, with D hard to call. Trimming removed 2 bases from V and 4 bases from J, with 3 bases in between. The length of the CDR3 is 12 residues. CDR1 SGHDN and CDR2 FVKESK come from the germline V gene.

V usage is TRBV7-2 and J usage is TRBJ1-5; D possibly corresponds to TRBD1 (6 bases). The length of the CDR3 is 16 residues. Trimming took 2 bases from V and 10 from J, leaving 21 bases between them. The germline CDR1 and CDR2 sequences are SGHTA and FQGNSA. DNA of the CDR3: TGTGCCAGCAGCTTACAAACTAGAGGGGGAATCAGCCCCCAGCATTTT. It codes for CASSLQTRGGISPQHF. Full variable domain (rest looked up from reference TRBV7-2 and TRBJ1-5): GAGVSQSPSNKVTEKGKDVELRCDPISGHTALYWYRQSLGQGLEFLIYFQGNSAPDKSGLPSDRFSAERTGGSVSTLTIQRTQQEDSAVYLCASSLQTRGGISPQHFGDGTRLSIL.

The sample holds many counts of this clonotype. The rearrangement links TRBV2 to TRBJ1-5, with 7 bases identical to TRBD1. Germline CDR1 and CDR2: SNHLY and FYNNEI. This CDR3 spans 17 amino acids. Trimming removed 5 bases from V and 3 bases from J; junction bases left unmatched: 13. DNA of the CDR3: TGTGCCAGCAGTTACCTACCCGGGACAGAGGACAATCAGCCCCAGCATTTT. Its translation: CASSYLPGTEDNQPQHF.

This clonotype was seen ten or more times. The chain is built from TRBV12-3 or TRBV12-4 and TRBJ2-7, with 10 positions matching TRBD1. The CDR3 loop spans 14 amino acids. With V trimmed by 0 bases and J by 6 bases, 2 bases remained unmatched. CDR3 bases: TGTGCCAGCAGTTTAGCGGGACAGGGGTCCGAGCAGTACTTC. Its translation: CASSLAGQGSEQYF.

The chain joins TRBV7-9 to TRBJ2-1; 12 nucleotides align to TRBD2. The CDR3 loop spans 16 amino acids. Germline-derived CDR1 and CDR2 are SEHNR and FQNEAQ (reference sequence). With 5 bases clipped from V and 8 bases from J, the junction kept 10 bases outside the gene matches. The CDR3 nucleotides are TGTGCCAGCAGCCCAAGACGGACTAGCGGGATCTATGAGCAGTTCTTC. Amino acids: CASSPRRTSGIYEQFF.

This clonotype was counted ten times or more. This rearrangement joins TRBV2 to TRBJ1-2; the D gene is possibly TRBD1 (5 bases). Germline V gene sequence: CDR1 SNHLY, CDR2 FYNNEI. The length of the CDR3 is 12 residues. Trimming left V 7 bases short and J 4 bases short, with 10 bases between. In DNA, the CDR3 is TGTGCCAGCACTAGACAGTCCTATGGCTACACCTTC. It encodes CASTRQSYGYTF.

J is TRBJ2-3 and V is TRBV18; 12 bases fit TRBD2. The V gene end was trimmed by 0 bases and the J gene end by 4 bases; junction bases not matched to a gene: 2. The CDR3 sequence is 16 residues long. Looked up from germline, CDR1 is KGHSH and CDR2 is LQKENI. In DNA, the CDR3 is TGTGCCAGCTCACCACCGGGACTAGCGGGTTCAGATACGCAGTATTTT. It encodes CASSPPGLAGSDTQYF.

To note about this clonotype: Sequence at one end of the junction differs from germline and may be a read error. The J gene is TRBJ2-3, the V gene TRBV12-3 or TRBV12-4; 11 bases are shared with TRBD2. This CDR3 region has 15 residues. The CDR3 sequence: CAGSQLAGAGDTQYF. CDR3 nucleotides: TGTGCCGGCAGTCAACTAGCGGGAGCAGGGGATACGCAGTATTTT.

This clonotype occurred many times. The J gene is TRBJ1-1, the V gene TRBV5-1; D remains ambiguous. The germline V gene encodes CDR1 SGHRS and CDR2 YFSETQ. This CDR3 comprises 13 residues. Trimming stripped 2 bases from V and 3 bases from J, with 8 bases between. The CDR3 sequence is CASSFSVDTEAFF. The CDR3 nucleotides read TGCGCCAGCAGCTTTTCTGTGGACACTGAAGCTTTCTTT.

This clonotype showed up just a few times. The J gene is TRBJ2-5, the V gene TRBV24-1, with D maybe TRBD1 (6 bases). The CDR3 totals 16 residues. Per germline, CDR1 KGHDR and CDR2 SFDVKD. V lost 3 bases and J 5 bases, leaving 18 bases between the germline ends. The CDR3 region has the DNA TGTGCCACCAGTGATCCCTCCCAGGGGCGAGGGGAGACCCAGTACTTC. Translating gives CATSDPSQGRGETQYF.

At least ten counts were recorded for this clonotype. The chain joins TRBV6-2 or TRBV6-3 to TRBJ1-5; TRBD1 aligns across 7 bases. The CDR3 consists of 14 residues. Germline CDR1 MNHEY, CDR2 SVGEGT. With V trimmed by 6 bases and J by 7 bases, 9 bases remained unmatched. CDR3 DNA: TGTGCCAGCAGCAATGACAGGGACGGGCAGCCCCAGCATTTT. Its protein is CASSNDRDGQPQHF.

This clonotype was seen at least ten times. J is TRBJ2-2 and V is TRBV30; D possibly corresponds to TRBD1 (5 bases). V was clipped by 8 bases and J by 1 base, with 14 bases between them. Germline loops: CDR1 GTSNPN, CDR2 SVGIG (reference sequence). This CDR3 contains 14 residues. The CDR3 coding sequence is TGTGCCAGGATGGGGCCGAGGAACACCGGGGAGCTGTTTTTT. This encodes CARMGPRNTGELFF.

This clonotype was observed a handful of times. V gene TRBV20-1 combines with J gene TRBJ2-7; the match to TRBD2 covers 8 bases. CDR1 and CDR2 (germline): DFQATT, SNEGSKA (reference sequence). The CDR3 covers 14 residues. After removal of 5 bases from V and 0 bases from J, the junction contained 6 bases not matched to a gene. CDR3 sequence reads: CSAHPTSGSYEQYF. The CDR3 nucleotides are TGCAGTGCTCATCCTACTAGCGGCTCCTACGAGCAGTACTTC.

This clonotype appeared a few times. In DNA form, the CDR3 reads TGCAGTGCTAGTAATGAGGGGTACACTGAAGCTTTCTTT. It codes for CSASNEGYTEAFF. V gene TRBV20-1 combines with J gene TRBJ1-1; a possible D gene is TRBD1 (5 bases). This CDR3 region has 13 residues. The ends were cut back, 3 bases at V and 3 bases at J, with 11 bases in the middle. Germline V CDR1 and CDR2: DFQATT, SNEGSKA (reference sequence).

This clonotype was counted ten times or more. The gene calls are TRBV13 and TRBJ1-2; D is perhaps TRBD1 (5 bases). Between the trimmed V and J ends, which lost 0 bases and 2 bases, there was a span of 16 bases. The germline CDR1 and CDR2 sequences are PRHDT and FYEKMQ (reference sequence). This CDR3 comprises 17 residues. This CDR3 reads CASSLGPHAEGNYGYTF. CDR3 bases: TGTGCCAGCAGCTTAGGCCCTCACGCGGAGGGGAACTATGGCTACACCTTC.

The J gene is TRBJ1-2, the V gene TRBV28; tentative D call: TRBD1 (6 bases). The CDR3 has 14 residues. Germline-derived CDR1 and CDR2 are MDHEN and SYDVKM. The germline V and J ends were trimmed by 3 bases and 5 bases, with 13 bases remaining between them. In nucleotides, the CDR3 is TGTGCCAGCAGTTTGGGGGGAGGACAGTATGGCTACACCTTC. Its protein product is CASSLGGGQYGYTF.

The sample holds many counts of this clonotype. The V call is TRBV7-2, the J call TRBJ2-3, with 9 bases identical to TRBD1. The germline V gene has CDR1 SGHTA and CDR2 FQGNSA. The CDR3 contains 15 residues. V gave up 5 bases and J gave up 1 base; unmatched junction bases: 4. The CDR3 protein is CASSKQGAGTDTQYF. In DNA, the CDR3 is TGTGCCAGCAGCAAACAGGGGGCTGGCACAGATACGCAGTATTTT.

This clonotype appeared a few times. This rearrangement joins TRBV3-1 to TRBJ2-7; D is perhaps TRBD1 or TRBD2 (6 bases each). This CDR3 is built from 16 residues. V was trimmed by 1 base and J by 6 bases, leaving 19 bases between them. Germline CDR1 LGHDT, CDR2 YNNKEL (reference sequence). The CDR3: CASSQGPRVGGGEQYF. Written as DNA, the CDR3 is TGTGCCAGCAGCCAAGGCCCCAGGGTGGGGGGCGGCGAGCAGTACTTC.

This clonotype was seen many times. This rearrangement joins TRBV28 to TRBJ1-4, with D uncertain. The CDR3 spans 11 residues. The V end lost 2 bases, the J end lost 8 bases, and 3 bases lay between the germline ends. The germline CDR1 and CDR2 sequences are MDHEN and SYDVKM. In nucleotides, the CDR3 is TGTGCCAGCAGTTTAGAAGAAAAACTGTTTTTT. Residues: CASSLEEKLFF. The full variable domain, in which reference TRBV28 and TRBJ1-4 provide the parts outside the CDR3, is DVKVTQSSRYLVKRTGEKVFLECVQDMDHENMFWYRQDPGLGLRLIYFSYDVKMKEKGDIPEGYSVSREKKERFSLILESASTNQTSMYLCASSLEEKLFFGSGTQLSVL.